These 12 T cell receptor beta chains were all obtained from the same sample, sequenced in a study of Tregs in tolerant kidney transplant recipients. Only in-frame clones appear in the TCRdb table, and some are missing; sequencing was by immunoSEQ multiplex PCR. The repertoire table contains over 45,000 clones. This specimen was CD4+ T cells from blood, taken before the transplant. Every receptor here comes from a human donor who received a combined kidney and bone marrow transplant.

On this clone: The read ends 3 residues before the CDR3 terminus; that terminus is restored from the germline J gene. The J gene is TRBJ1-6, the V gene TRBV20-1; possibly TRBD1 for D (6 bases). The CDR3 extends over 17 amino acids. The germline V gene encodes CDR1 DFQATT and CDR2 SNEGSKA (reference sequence). Trimming took off 5 bases at V and 4 bases at J, with 21 bases between the two ends. CDR3 DNA, as far as it was read: TGCAGTGCTCGTACACCGGACAGACAACCTTATAATTCACCC. Translating gives CSARTPDRQPYNSP. The CDR3 in full is CSARTPDRQPYNSPLHF.

As concerns this clone: The read terminates 3 residues ahead of where the CDR3 ends, so the germline J gene completes it. V usage is TRBV5-1 and J usage is TRBJ2-7; D remains unclear. V lost 0 bases and J 3 bases, leaving 7 bases between the germline ends. The CDR3 has 13 amino acids. Per germline, CDR1 SGHRS and CDR2 YFSETQ. This chain's CDR3 is CASSLDILYEQYF. CDR3 DNA (partial): TGCGCCAGCAGCTTGGACATTCTCTACGAG.

Worth noting for this clone: The CDR3 is cut off 3 residues early in the read; its end comes from the germline J gene. This chain connects TRBV18 to TRBJ1-5, with D perhaps TRBD1 (5 bases). V lost 6 bases and J lost 4, with 10 bases in between. Germline lookup yields CDR1 KGHSH and CDR2 LQKENI. The CDR3 sequence is 13 residues long. The CDR3 DNA, read in part, is TGTGCCAGCTCGATAGGGGAGAATCAGCCC. Translating it yields CASSIGENQP. From start to end, the CDR3 is CASSIGENQPQHF.

As to this clone: The CDR3 end falls 3 residues outside the read, so it is completed with the germline J gene. This chain links TRBV7-8 with TRBJ2-5; D may be TRBD1 (7 bases). Trimming removed 5 bases from V and 4 bases from J, with 14 bases in between. Germline assignment: CDR1 SGHVS and CDR2 FQNEAQ. The CDR3 runs to 14 residues. The CDR3 sequence: CASSNRQGGETQYF. The sequenced CDR3 bases are TGTGCCAGCAGCAATCGTCAGGGGGGAGAGACC.

The CDR3 protein is CASSLVGYEQYF. CDR3 bases read: TGTGCCAGCAGCTTAGTCGGTTACGAG. The chain carries TRBV11-2 and TRBJ2-7; D unresolved. The read finishes 3 residues shy of the CDR3 end, and the germline J gene is used to complete it. Germline V gives CDR1 SGHAT, CDR2 FQNNGV. The CDR3 has 12 residues. V dropped 1 base and J dropped 4 bases, with 5 bases sitting between them.

Comment on this clone: The observed sequence ends 3 residues before the CDR3 terminus, with the missing tail filled in from the germline J gene. This sequence joins TRBV16 and TRBJ2-6; D gene uncertain. V was pared by 4 bases and J by 0 bases, with 13 bases between. Germline CDR1 is KGHSY and CDR2 is FQNENV. This CDR3 is 17 amino acids long. The CDR3 sequence is CASSPLAPGSGANVLTF. The DNA read from the CDR3 is TGTGCCAGCAGCCCCCTCGCGCCAGGCTCTGGGGCCAACGTC.

Details on this clone: The read falls 3 residues short of the CDR3 end, and the missing part is taken from the germline J gene. The chain combines TRBV9 with TRBJ2-2; D uncertain. This CDR3 contains 13 residues. The germline V gene has CDR1 SGDLS and CDR2 YYNGEE. With 5 bases removed from V and 4 bases from J, the gap between germline ends came to 9 bases. The CDR3 here is CASSPSGTGELFF. The CDR3 DNA, read in part, is TGTGCCAGCAGTCCCTCGGGCACCGGGGAG.

In the case of this clone: The read comes to an end 3 residues before the CDR3 does, leaving the germline J gene to fill in the end. This sequence joins TRBV7-8 and TRBJ2-5; D unclear. Trimming left V 1 base short and J 4 bases short, with 7 bases between. This CDR3 spans 13 amino acids. Germline-derived CDR1 and CDR2 are SGHVS and FQNEAQ. The sequenced CDR3 bases are TGTGCCAGCAGCTTAGTTTGGCCAGAGACC. Translating gives CASSLVWPET. The full CDR3 reads CASSLVWPETQYF.

Note on this clone: The DNA ends 3 residues before the CDR3 does, and the rest of the CDR3 is filled in from the germline J gene. V and J are TRBV2 and TRBJ2-1, with 7 bases identical to TRBD1. CDR1 is SNHLY and CDR2 is FYNNEI in the germline V gene. The CDR3 is made up of 14 amino acids. V lost 10 bases to trimming and J lost 4 bases; unmatched junction nucleotides: 10. CDR3 amino acids: CATQPTGIYNEQFF. The CDR3 bases that were read are TGTGCCACCCAGCCGACAGGGATATACAATGAG.

CDR3 loop: CASSSGLAGDQETQYF. The DNA read from the CDR3 is TGTGCCAGCAGCTCTGGACTAGCGGGAGACCAAGAGACC. The chain carries TRBV7-3 and TRBJ2-5; 13 positions agree with TRBD2. The CDR3 is cut off 3 residues early in the read; its end comes from the germline J gene. This CDR3 has 16 residues. V shed 4 bases and J 0 bases; nucleotides not matched to a gene: 2. CDR1 SGHTA and CDR2 FQGTGA come from the germline V gene. Full variable domain (missing parts from reference TRBV7-3 and TRBJ2-5): GAGVSQTPSNKVTEKGKYVELRCDPISGHTALYWYRQSLGQGPEFLIYFQGTGAADDSGLPNDRFFAVRPEGSVSTLKIQRTERGDSAVYLCASSSGLAGDQETQYFGPGTRLLVL.

For this clone: The CDR3 end is not reached by the read, which stops 3 residues before it; the germline J gene fills it in. The V gene is TRBV18, the J gene TRBJ2-5; 11 nucleotides agree with TRBD2. Germline V lookup: CDR1 KGHSH, CDR2 LQKENI. CDR3 length: 14 amino acids. J lost 1 base, V lost 8 bases, and 3 bases had no gene match. The covered CDR3 bases are TGTGCCAGCGGAGGGACTAGCGGCCAAGAGACC. Amino acids: CASGGTSGQET. The whole CDR3 protein is CASGGTSGQETQYF.

With regard to this clone: The CDR3 end is not reached by the read, which stops 3 residues before it; the germline J gene fills it in. This chain connects TRBV2 to TRBJ2-2; 9 bases are a match to TRBD2. The ends lost 8 bases at V and 0 bases at J; junction bases unmatched: 7. In germline, CDR1 is SNHLY, CDR2 FYNNEI. The CDR3 spans 16 residues. The CDR3 DNA, read in part, is TGTGCCAGCCAAGCGGGAGGAAAAGCGAACACCGGGGAG. Amino acids: CASQAGGKANTGE. The whole CDR3 sequence is CASQAGGKANTGELFF.